The sequence of this T cell receptor beta chain was determined in a study of PD-L1 blockade in urothelial cancer. Regarding time point: pretreatment peripheral blood. Samples were collected from each patient before treatment and during treatment. Each patient gave between 1 and 8 of them in total. TCRdb's copy holds only in-frame clones and misses some; the assay was immunoSEQ multiplex PCR. The profile shows 50,000 or so clones, roughly four fifths of them singletons. The CDR3 spans 17 residues. Unmatched junction bases numbered 11, after V lost 2 bases and J lost 4 bases. Germline CDR1 SGHDN, CDR2 FVKESK.

Source: PBMCs, taken around atezolizumab (anti-PD-L1) treatment. The origin of this receptor is a man between 65 and 85 years old with urothelial cancer. V gene TRBV14 combines with J gene TRBJ2-3; 8 bases map to TRBD1. CDR3 loop: CASSQYAGGSMSDTQYF. CDR3 coding DNA: TGTGCCAGCAGCCAATATGCAGGGGGCTCGATGTCAGATACGCAGTATTTT.